This T cell receptor beta chain was recorded in a study of tumor-infiltrating lymphocytes in primary liver carcinoma. Study outcomes and limitations: Tumor top-250-clone fraction significantly exceeded that of blood (p = 0.039). Overlap between tumor regions exceeded overlap of tumor with adjacent tissue or blood.

Without any cell sorting, roughly 18-31 mg of bulk tissue yielded co-extracted RNA and DNA. CDR3 length: 13 residues. CDR1 MNHNS and CDR2 SASEGT come from the germline V gene. With regard to this clonotype: Its antigen is currently unknown. Sequence at one end of the junction differs from germline and may be a read error.

With roughly 0.5 ug total RNA as template and a constant-region primer, TCR beta cDNA was made. TCR beta libraries came from three nested multiplex PCR rounds using slightly modified ARM-PCR. The study ran its first two PCR rounds for approximately 10 cycles each, using TRBV1-TRBV30 forward primers and a C-beta reverse primer. TCRdb reanalysed the multiplex PCR reads using MiXCR and keeps one entry per CDR3 protein. The sample records under 110,000 distinct CDR3 sequences, 55% to 80% being singletons. Input material: liver tumor tissue from sampling region 2. Sample subset: tumor region T2, inferior pole. This sequence joins TRBV6-1 and TRBJ2-5, with D hard to call. The receptor was derived from a woman between 55 and 75 years old with primary liver carcinoma and hepatitis B virus infection. The DNA of the CDR3 is TGTGCCAGCAGTGAATTACAGCTAGAGACACAGTACTTC. Translated: CASSELQLETQYF.